The rows below give T cell receptor beta chains drawn from one sample of a study of cytomegalovirus exposure and HLA in healthy donors. The protocol was immunoSEQ multiplex PCR, while the TCRdb copy is restricted to in-frame clones and leaves out a portion. The data show 80,000 or so clones, approximately 71% seen once. The specimen sequenced was PBMCs. The source is a woman in her forties in good health and CMV-seronegative. CDR3s include the opening cysteine and the closing phenylalanine or tryptophan. A D gene is named only where the DNA matches it firmly.

TRBJ1-1 TRBV5-1 TRBD1 CASSNSRGQGLNTEAFF
TRBJ2-2 TRBV7-8 . CASSLGGPTGHRRDGELFF
TRBJ1-3 TRBV5-4 TRBD1 CASSRGQESSGNTIYF
TRBJ2-7 TRBV7-9 . CASSLAGGPYEQYF
TRBJ2-1 TRBV30 . CAWSRSNYNEQFF
TRBJ2-7 TRBV21-1 . CASHRDRDGYYEQYF
TRBJ2-1 TRBV2 . CASRLTFLSYNEQFF
TRBJ2-7 TRBV11-2 . CASSLSGRERACYEQYF
TRBJ2-3 TRBV7-9 TRBD2 CASSLTSGTSGGTDTQYF
TRBJ1-6 TRBV30 . CAWSVQVISPLHF
TRBJ1-2 TRBV2 TRBD1 CASSGDRGAGGYTF
TRBJ1-1 TRBV2 . CASSGHQNTEAFF
TRBJ2-1 TRBV5-3 . CARSLEEGYGDNAGLNNEQFF
TRBJ1-2 TRBV15 TRBD1 CATSRDYVGTGLLAF
TRBJ1-1 TRBV4-1 . CASRDSNTEAFF
TRBJ2-1 TRBV7-9 TRBD2 CASSGAYGGFRAGWFF
TRBJ2-3 TRBV13 . CASSLTRLLFPDTQYF
TRBJ2-7 TRBV5-1 . CASSVGHTYEQYF
TRBJ2-5 TRBV30 . CAWNGNGVKTQYF
TRBJ1-1 TRBV10-3 TRBD1 CAISLAAGTGNTEAFF
TRBJ2-1 TRBV6-5 TRBD1 CASGRDRGLSEQFF
TRBJ1-5 TRBV2 TRBD1 CASSSPTGTGVAQPQHF
TRBJ1-2 TRBV15 TRBD1 CATSRGSGQGNYGYTF
TRBJ2-1 TRBV7-6 TRBD2 CASSGPGLAGREQFF
TRBJ2-3 TRBV5-4 TRBD2 CASSQALAEGTDTQYF
TRBJ2-5 TRBV10-1 TRBD1 CASSRDRGVWETQYF
TRBJ1-6 TRBV10-1 . CASRAGFENSPLHF
TRBJ2-7 TRBV7-3 TRBD2 CASSPAGGPLYEQYF
TRBJ2-6 TRBV7-6 . CASSLRGLGANVLTF
TRBJ1-2 TRBV11-2 TRBD1 CASSFGQGNYGYTF
TRBJ2-7 TRBV18 TRBD2 CASSPQRDMYEQYF
TRBJ2-1 TRBV4-1 TRBD2 CASRWQPSLADSYNEQFF
TRBJ2-3 TRBV19 . CASQDSAPTDTQYF
TRBJ2-1 TRBV7-9 . CASSPRHPSSYNEQFF
TRBJ2-3 TRBV7-9 . CASSPQAKTQYF
TRBJ1-1 TRBV11-2 TRBD1 CASSLGTGGTNTEAFF
TRBJ1-1 TRBV30 TRBD1 CAWSDRGGTEAFF
TRBJ1-5 TRBV7-2 . CASSHSGSNQPQHF
TRBJ2-1 TRBV6-5 . CASSYSRGEGYNEQFF
TRBJ2-7 TRBV7-9 . CSSSSNSYEQYF
TRBJ1-4 TRBV6-6 TRBD1 CASNFGQAATNEKLFF
TRBJ1-2 TRBV7-9 . CASSLRAGAGGYTF
TRBJ2-7 TRBV11-2 TRBD1 CASSLQGARSYEQYF
TRBJ2-1 TRBV29-1 . CSVVRGNEQFF
TRBJ2-6 TRBV10-1 . CASSESGANVLTF
TRBJ2-2 TRBV5-1 TRBD2 CASTPGGGGTNTGELFF
TRBJ1-1 TRBV6-1 . CASSRDFTNTEGFF
TRBJ2-3 TRBV29-1 . CSVVSDTQYF